This T cell receptor (beta chain) was sequenced for a study of T cell repertoires in aging, cancer and after chemotherapy. Background on the study: The whole study produced a dataset of roughly 8.6 million TCR reads. General study results and limits: In each cancer cohort, median generation probability increased across chemotherapy, suggesting thymic output rebounded.

TRB rearrangements spanning V, D and J were amplified using mixed TRB-A/B primers. In TCRdb, the multiplex PCR reads were re-called with MiXCR into one record per CDR3 protein. The table lists several thousand distinct CDR3 sequences, 45% to 70% of them singletons. Turning to this clonotype: The target antigen is unknown. The junction differs from germline at one of its ends, possibly a read error.

Amplification of TCR beta used genomic DNA extracted from peripheral blood. CDR3 length: 16 amino acids. Germline CDR1 and CDR2: LGHNA and YNFKEQ. Source material: blood. The TCR sequence derives from a human donor in good health. J is TRBJ2-7 and V is TRBV4-2, with a tentative D call TRBD2 (5 bases). The CDR3 DNA reads as TGCGCCAGCAGCCAAGGAACTAGTGCTTTTGGGAACGAGCAGTACTTC. Its protein product is CASSQGTSAFGNEQYF.